The sequence of this TCR beta chain was determined in a study of tumor-infiltrating lymphocytes in primary liver carcinoma. Turning to the study itself: Recorded tumor stage was T1-T3 N0M0, with diameters of about 4.2 to 10 cm.

Extraction also yielded germline DNA, while blood RNA was obtained from unsorted whole blood. The input was approximately 500 ng total RNA; TCR beta cDNA was made from it with a constant-region primer. Libraries of TCR beta came from three nested multiplex PCR rounds with slightly modified ARM-PCR. TCRdb re-derived calls from the multiplex PCR reads in MiXCR, one entry per CDR3 protein. Among roughly 330,000 distinct CDR3 sequences listed, approximately 64% were seen once. The sample comprised peripheral blood. This TCR was sampled from a man aged 35-49 years with primary liver carcinoma and hepatitis B virus infection.

The CDR3 here is CASSESGGTTYEQYF. In DNA, the CDR3 is TGTGCCAGCAGCGAGAGCGGGGGCACAACCTACGAGCAGTACTTC. The chain combines TRBV11-2 with TRBJ2-7; 8 positions match TRBD2. CDR1 and CDR2 from the germline V gene are SGHAT and FQNNGV. The V and J ends lost 5 bases and 2 bases, in that order; junction bases with no gene match: 8. The CDR3 is 15 residues long.